The T cell receptor (beta chain) described here comes from a study of T-cell reconstitution after alpha-beta-depleted transplantation in children. Germline values: CDR1 SNHLY, CDR2 FYNNEI. V shed 5 bases and J shed 8 bases, with 16 bases lying between them. This CDR3 has 14 residues. TCRbeta library construction was performed incorporating unique molecular identifiers. TCRdb reprocessed the PCR reads with MiXCR, giving one entry per CDR3 protein. The sample holds some 550,000 distinct CDR3 sequences, about 18% seen once. This clonotype was detected a few times. This receptor was obtained from a human donor who donated a stem cell graft to a child with acute lymphoblastic leukemia. Sequencing was performed on PBMCs from the stem cell graft donor, taken from the stem cell graft. The V call is TRBV2, the J call TRBJ2-1; D is undetermined. This CDR3 reads CASSRSYYNDEQFF. DNA of the CDR3: TGTGCCAGCAGTAGGAGCTACTACAACGATGAGCAGTTCTTC. The complete variable domain, with remaining parts taken from reference TRBV2 and TRBJ2-1, reads EPEVTQTPSHQVTQMGQEVILRCVPISNHLYFYWYRQILGQKVEFLVSFYNNEISEKSEIFDDQFSVERPDGSNFTLKIRSTKLEDSAMYFCASSRSYYNDEQFFGPGTRLTVL.